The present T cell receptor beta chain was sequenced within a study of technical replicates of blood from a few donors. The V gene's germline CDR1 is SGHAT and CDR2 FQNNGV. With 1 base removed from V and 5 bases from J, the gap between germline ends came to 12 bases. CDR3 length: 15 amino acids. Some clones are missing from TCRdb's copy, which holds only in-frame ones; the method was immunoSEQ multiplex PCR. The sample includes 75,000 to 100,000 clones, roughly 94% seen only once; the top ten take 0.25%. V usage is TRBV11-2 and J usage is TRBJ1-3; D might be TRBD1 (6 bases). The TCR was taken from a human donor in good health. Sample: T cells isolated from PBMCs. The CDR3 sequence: CASSLVGHARNTIYF. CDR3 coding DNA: TGTGCCAGCAGCTTAGTGGGACACGCTCGAAACACCATATATTTT.